The source of this T cell receptor (beta chain) is a study of T-cell reconstitution after alpha-beta-depleted transplantation in children (TCRdb year 2016). Study-level background: Using TCR repertoire profiling, the study followed T-cell immune reconstitution in a quantitative way in children after TCRalphabeta/CD19-depleted allogeneic hematopoietic cell transplantation.

Concerning this clonotype itself: Its antigen has not been determined. No base quality information exists; no much larger clone differs at one position.

What the authors observed across the whole study: Apparently early alphabetaT-cell count recovery about two months after transplant reportedly relied on only several hundred rapidly expanded clones derived from non-depleted graft cells. In some patients, the high TCRbeta diversity seen at day 60 was put down to recipient T cells and intrathymic progenitors that had survived conditioning. Hyperexpanded clone frequencies declined over subsequent months; after one year, T-cell counts and TCRbeta diversity were mostly attributed to newly produced T cells.

The treatment or condition label, read with the paper, signifies: allogeneic hematopoietic cell transplantation with graft depleted of TCRalphabeta T cells and CD19 B cells. The transplant recipients were children given TCRalphabeta/CD19-depleted allogeneic hematopoietic cell grafts. The library came from PCR. The reads were generated on an Illumina HiSeq 2500. TCR library preparation used molecular barcoding, with unique molecular identifiers applied to normalize quantification of the TCRbeta repertoire. The public reads were quality trimmed at Q25 with fastp and then assembled into clones with MiXCR by TCRdb, keeping productive beta chains. Rows matching on CDR3 protein sequence are summarized as one entry with the most common DNA and genes. For this sample there are fewer than 150,000 distinct CDR3 sequences; roughly 9% appear just once. The ten largest clones capture around 24% of the sample.

The specimen comprised PBMCs, mostly from graft donor cells, sampled 180 days after TCRalphabeta/CD19-depleted stem cell transplant. The origin of this receptor is a girl less than two years old who had a stem cell transplant for combined immunodeficiency, so the T cells may come from the graft donor.

The CDR3 here reads CASSLGSGSWYNEQFF. The DNA is as follows: TGTGCCAGCAGCTTGGGAAGCGGGAGTTGGTACAATGAGCAGTTCTTC. The chain is encoded by TRBV5-6 joined to TRBJ2-1; 8 bases in the junction line up with TRBD2. Trimming accounts for 0 bases at V and 4 bases at J, while the number of junction bases matched to no gene is 6. The germline V gene specifies SGHDT as CDR1 and YYEEEE as CDR2. The CDR3 numbers 16 residues from cysteine through phenylalanine. CDR3 DNA is the only sequence kept; it has 48 bases, read in frame from the first base.